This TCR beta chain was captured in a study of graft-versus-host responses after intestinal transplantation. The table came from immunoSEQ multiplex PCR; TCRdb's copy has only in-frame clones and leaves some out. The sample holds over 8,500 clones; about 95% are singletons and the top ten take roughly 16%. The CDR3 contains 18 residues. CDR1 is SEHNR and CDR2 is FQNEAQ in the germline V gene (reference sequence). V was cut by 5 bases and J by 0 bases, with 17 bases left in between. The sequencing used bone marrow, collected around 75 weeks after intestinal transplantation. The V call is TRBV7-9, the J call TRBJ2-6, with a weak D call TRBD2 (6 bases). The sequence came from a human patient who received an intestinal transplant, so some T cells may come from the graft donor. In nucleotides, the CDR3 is TGTGCCAGCAGCCCCCCGGGACTCGCTCGCTCTGGGGCCAACGTCCTGACTTTC. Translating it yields CASSPPGLARSGANVLTF.